This T cell receptor beta chain was captured in a study of T cell repertoires in cytomegalovirus infection. Study at large: The authors relied on CMV epitopes, both recently identified HLA-C-restricted and well-studied HLA-B-restricted. Signatures in public TCR beta sequences pointed to both CMV infection and matching HLA type. General study points: Dominating the ex vivo response were TCR beta clonotypes that were CMV-specific and HLA-C-restricted. Cumulative frequency of public TCR beta families picked out carriers of CMV plus the relevant HLA.

As for this clonotype: The antigen is unknown.

TCRdb independently ran MiXCR on the reads; one entry per CDR3 protein. The sample shows fewer than 1,000,000 distinct CDR3 sequences, approximately 33% of them seen only once. CDR1 and CDR2 from the germline V gene are LGHNT and FRNRAP. V shed 5 bases, J shed 2 bases, and the junction held 8 bases outside the gene matches. The length of the CDR3 is 16 residues. This sample comprised cultured CD8+ T cells from PBMCs, obtained from culture after CMV antigen stimulation. The chain is built from TRBV12-5 and TRBJ2-3, with TRBD2 matching over 9 bases. This clonotype was sampled from a human donor in good health (CMV status not recorded). Some clones in this sample may be carry-over from other donors' samples. CDR3 DNA: TGTGCTAGTGGTCTCCCAGAGCGGGGGGACACAGATACGCAGTATTTT. Protein product: CASGLPERGDTDTQYF.